These 10 T cell receptor beta chains came from one sample sequenced in a study of blood T cell repertoires in COVID-19. Repertoires were generated with immunoSEQ multiplex PCR, while TCRdb's copy carries only in-frame clones and drops some. The table has some 140,000 clones, more than 75% seen once; the top ten hold about 2%. The sample comprised peripheral blood. Receptor source: a man between 70 and 80 years old with active COVID-19.

The V and J genes are TRBV28 and TRBJ1-2; TRBD1 agrees at 10 bases. This CDR3 region has 14 residues. V shed 6 bases and J 8 bases; nucleotides not matched to a gene: 9. The germline V gene has CDR1 MDHEN and CDR2 SYDVKM. The CDR3 here is CASRKTGGVEGYTF. DNA of the CDR3: TGTGCCAGCAGGAAGACAGGGGGCGTCGAGGGCTACACCTTC.

The chain joins TRBV6-5 to TRBJ2-1, with 10 bases matching TRBD2. V was pared by 0 bases and J by 7 bases, with 6 bases of the junction left unmatched. This CDR3 is built from 16 residues. Germline V gives CDR1 MNHEY, CDR2 SVGAGI. The CDR3 region is CASSYSTSGPGNEQFF. The CDR3, as DNA: TGTGCCAGCAGTTACTCGACTAGCGGGCCTGGAAATGAGCAGTTCTTC.

J is TRBJ2-5 and V is TRBV9; TRBD2 is a possible D gene (5 bases). Germline CDR1 SGDLS, CDR2 YYNGEE. Trimming removed 3 bases from V and 5 bases from J, with 20 bases in between. CDR3 length: 16 amino acids. CDR3 sequence (DNA): TGTGCCAGCAGCGCCTCGGTGGCGGGCGGCTTGGAGACCCAGTACTTC. Translation gives CASSASVAGGLETQYF.

The chain is built from TRBV7-9 and TRBJ2-1; TRBD2 might be the D (5 bases). Germline V CDR1 and CDR2: SEHNR, FQNEAQ (reference sequence). The CDR3 extends over 16 amino acids. Trimming cost V 6 bases and J 4 bases, with 19 bases left between them. CDR3 sequence reads: CASSQTGLTFYNEQFF. In nucleotides, the CDR3 is TGTGCCAGCAGTCAAACGGGGTTGACGTTTTACAATGAGCAGTTCTTC.

The CDR3 region is CASSHGLATYEQYF. Written as DNA, the CDR3 is TGTGCCAGCAGCCACGGACTAGCGACCTACGAGCAGTACTTC. The J gene is TRBJ2-7, the V gene TRBV5-4, with TRBD2 matching 9 bases. V lost 4 bases to trimming and J lost 2 bases; unmatched junction nucleotides: 4. Per germline, CDR1 SGHNT and CDR2 YYREEE (reference sequence). CDR3 size: 14 residues.

The chain combines TRBV18 with TRBJ2-5, with 8 positions matching TRBD1. V lost 5 bases and J lost 4; bases outside the gene matches: 3. In germline, CDR1 is KGHSH, CDR2 LQKENI. The CDR3 is 13 residues long. The CDR3: CASSSGQGETQYF. The CDR3, as DNA: TGTGCCAGCTCATCTGGACAGGGAGAGACCCAGTACTTC. The variable domain in full, with the rest retrieved from reference TRBV18 and TRBJ2-5, is NAGVMQNPRHLVRRRGQEARLRCSPMKGHSHVYWYRQLPEEGLKFMVYLQKENIIDESGMPKERFSAEFPKEGPSILRIQQVVRGDSAAYFCASSSGQGETQYFGPGTRLLVL.

The rearrangement joins TRBV4-1 to TRBJ2-7; D is perhaps TRBD2 (5 bases). The CDR3 contains 15 residues. CDR1 is MGHRA and CDR2 is YSYEKL in the germline V gene. Trimming cost V 1 base and J 2 bases, with 12 bases left between them. The chain's CDR3 is CASSQAPSGTYEQYF. For the CDR3, the DNA is TGCGCCAGCAGCCAAGCTCCCAGCGGAACCTACGAGCAGTACTTC.

The chain couples TRBV4-2 to TRBJ2-1; 7 bases map to TRBD2. Looked up from germline, CDR1 is LGHNA and CDR2 is YNFKEQ. The CDR3 is 16 amino acids. With V trimmed by 4 bases and J by 7 bases, 13 bases remained unmatched. The CDR3 loop is CASSRPVGTNINEQFF. The CDR3 DNA sequence: TGTGCCAGCAGCCGCCCGGTAGGGACTAATATTAATGAGCAGTTCTTC.

The chain joins TRBV7-9 to TRBJ2-5; TRBD2 agrees at 9 bases. The CDR3 is 13 amino acids. The junction had 6 bases not matched to a gene; V was cut back by 8 bases and J by 5 bases. Germline V gene sequence: CDR1 SEHNR, CDR2 FQNEAQ (reference sequence). CDR3 nucleotides: TGTGCCAGCCTGCGGGGGGGGAAGGAGACCCAGTACTTC. This codes for CASLRGGKETQYF.

The rearrangement links TRBV5-1 to TRBJ2-3, with a possible D match to TRBD2 (6 bases). This CDR3 is built from 15 residues. The V gene's germline CDR1 is SGHRS and CDR2 YFSETQ. V was shortened by 0 bases and J by 6 bases, with 14 bases between the two germline ends. In DNA form, the CDR3 reads TGCGCCAGCAGCTTGGTGTCTGGGAGCGGGGATACGCAGTATTTT. Translating it yields CASSLVSGSGDTQYF.